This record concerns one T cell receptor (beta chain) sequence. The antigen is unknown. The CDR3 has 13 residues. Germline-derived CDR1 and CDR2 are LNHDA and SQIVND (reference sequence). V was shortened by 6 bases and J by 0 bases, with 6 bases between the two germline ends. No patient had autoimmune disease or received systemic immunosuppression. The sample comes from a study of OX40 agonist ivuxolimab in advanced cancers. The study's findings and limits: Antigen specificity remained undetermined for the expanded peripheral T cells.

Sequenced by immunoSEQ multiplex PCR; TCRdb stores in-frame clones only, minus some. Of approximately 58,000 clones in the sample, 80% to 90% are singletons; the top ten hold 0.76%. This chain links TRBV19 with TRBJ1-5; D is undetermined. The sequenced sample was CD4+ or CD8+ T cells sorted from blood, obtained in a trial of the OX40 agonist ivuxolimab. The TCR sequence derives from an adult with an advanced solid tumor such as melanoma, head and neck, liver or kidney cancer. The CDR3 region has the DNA TGTGCCAGTAGGAGGCATAGCAATCAGCCCCAGCATTTT. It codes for CASRRHSNQPQHF.